The 5 T cell receptor beta chains in this list originate from one sample, sequenced in a study of T cells after yellow fever vaccination. TCRdb used MiXCR to reprocess the 5' RACE reads, holding one entry per CDR3 protein. The sample contains 450,000 to 600,000 distinct CDR3 sequences, roughly 13% of which appear only once. The sample in question was PBMCs, obtained on the day of the yellow fever booster vaccination. The source of these receptors is a man aged 30 to 39 who received the YFV17D yellow fever vaccine.

There are a few counts of this clonotype. V gene TRBV27 combines with J gene TRBJ2-7; 13 bases match TRBD2. Per the germline V gene, CDR1 is MNHEY and CDR2 is SMNVEV (reference sequence). J was trimmed by 0 bases and V by 10 bases; bases with no gene match: 15. The CDR3 has 18 residues. CDR3 protein: CATRQKAGLAGSSYEQYF. The CDR3 DNA reads TGTGCCACCAGACAAAAGGCGGGACTAGCGGGGAGCTCCTACGAGCAGTACTTC.

The J gene is TRBJ1-1, the V gene TRBV5-1, with a tentative D call TRBD1 (5 bases). Germline V CDR1 and CDR2: SGHRS, YFSETQ. The CDR3 is made up of 15 amino acids. Trimming stripped 4 bases from V and 5 bases from J, with 18 bases between. The CDR3 DNA is TGCGCCAGCAGCGCCGGGACTCCAGGAGGGACTGAAGCTTTCTTT. This translates into CASSAGTPGGTEAFF.

The chain carries TRBV24-1 and TRBJ2-2; TRBD1 aligns across 9 bases. This CDR3 contains 14 residues. The J segment lost 5 bases and the V segment lost 5 bases, leaving 2 bases of the junction unmatched. Per germline, CDR1 KGHDR and CDR2 SFDVKD. CDR3 sequence (DNA): TGTGCCACCAGTGTGACAGGGGGTACCGGGGAGCTGTTTTTT. It translates to CATSVTGGTGELFF.

This clonotype was found a few times. The gene calls are TRBV3-1 and TRBJ2-5; D is undetermined. The CDR3 spans 18 residues. Trimming shortened V by 0 bases and J by 5 bases, and 22 bases separated the two germline ends. CDR1 is LGHDT, CDR2 YNNKEL, per germline (reference sequence). CDR3 amino acids: CASSQDGSAATLLETQYF. CDR3 coding DNA: TGTGCCAGCAGCCAAGACGGAAGTGCGGCTACGCTGCTTGAGACCCAGTACTTC.

The table lists this clonotype with a few counts. The chain couples TRBV13 to TRBJ1-1, with no clear D. CDR1 is PRHDT, CDR2 FYEKMQ, per germline (reference sequence). The CDR3 length is 14 residues. V shed 5 bases and J shed 8 bases, with 18 bases lying between them. Here the CDR3 reads CASSLPSWEREAFF. The CDR3, as DNA: TGTGCCAGCAGCCTTCCTTCCTGGGAGCGGGAAGCTTTCTTT.